This TCR beta chain is drawn from a study of STAT3 mutations in large granular lymphocyte leukemia. General study findings and limits: In T-cell large granular lymphocyte leukemia, about half of patients showed multiple immunodominant subclonotypes.

This CDR3 comprises 13 residues. In germline, CDR1 is MNHEY, CDR2 SVGAGI. V dropped 7 bases and J dropped 6 bases, with 13 bases sitting between them. Average productive template count per sample was around 43,000. Clones were sequenced by immunoSEQ multiplex PCR, and TCRdb holds only the in-frame ones, with some missing. In the table there are about 24,000 clones, about 94% of which are singletons. Note on this clone: Its antigen is unidentified.

The chain couples TRBV6-5 to TRBJ2-4, with TRBD2 as a possible D gene (5 bases). Sequencing was performed on peripheral blood mononuclear cells. The sequence derives from a man aged 35 to 55 with T-cell large granular lymphocyte leukemia. Some clones in this sample may be carry-over from other donors' samples. In nucleotides, the CDR3 is TGTGCCAGCACCTCGGGAACGGCAAACATTCAGTACTTC. It translates to CASTSGTANIQYF.